This T cell receptor (beta chain) appears in the sequencing data of a study of T cell responses to AZD1222 COVID-19 vaccine. Whole-study results and caveats: After the peak T cell response, and only then, were repertoires sampled. Spike-wide vaccine-associated CD4 TCRs dominated at 160-218 and 743-854. A mostly white British donor set with more females was recruited, and clonal diversity was possibly underestimated. Unmutated variant regions are reportedly targeted by nearly half of spike-specific TCRs.

The CDR3 covers 15 residues. V was cut by 3 bases and J by 5 bases, with 13 bases left in between. Germline CDR1 SNHLY, CDR2 FYNNEI. As to this clone: What it binds is not known.

Measured with immunoSEQ multiplex PCR; TCRdb has only the in-frame clones, and not every one. The profile shows about 130,000 clones, nearly 90% of them singletons. This receptor was identified in an adult who received the AZD1222 COVID-19 vaccine. This rearrangement joins TRBV2 to TRBJ2-2, with D possibly matching TRBD2 (6 bases). The sample was peripheral blood, taken 28 days after the second AZD1222 dose. CDR3 region: CASSEGGGRTGELFF. CDR3 sequence (DNA): TGTGCCAGCAGTGAGGGGGGTGGTCGGACCGGGGAGCTGTTTTTT.